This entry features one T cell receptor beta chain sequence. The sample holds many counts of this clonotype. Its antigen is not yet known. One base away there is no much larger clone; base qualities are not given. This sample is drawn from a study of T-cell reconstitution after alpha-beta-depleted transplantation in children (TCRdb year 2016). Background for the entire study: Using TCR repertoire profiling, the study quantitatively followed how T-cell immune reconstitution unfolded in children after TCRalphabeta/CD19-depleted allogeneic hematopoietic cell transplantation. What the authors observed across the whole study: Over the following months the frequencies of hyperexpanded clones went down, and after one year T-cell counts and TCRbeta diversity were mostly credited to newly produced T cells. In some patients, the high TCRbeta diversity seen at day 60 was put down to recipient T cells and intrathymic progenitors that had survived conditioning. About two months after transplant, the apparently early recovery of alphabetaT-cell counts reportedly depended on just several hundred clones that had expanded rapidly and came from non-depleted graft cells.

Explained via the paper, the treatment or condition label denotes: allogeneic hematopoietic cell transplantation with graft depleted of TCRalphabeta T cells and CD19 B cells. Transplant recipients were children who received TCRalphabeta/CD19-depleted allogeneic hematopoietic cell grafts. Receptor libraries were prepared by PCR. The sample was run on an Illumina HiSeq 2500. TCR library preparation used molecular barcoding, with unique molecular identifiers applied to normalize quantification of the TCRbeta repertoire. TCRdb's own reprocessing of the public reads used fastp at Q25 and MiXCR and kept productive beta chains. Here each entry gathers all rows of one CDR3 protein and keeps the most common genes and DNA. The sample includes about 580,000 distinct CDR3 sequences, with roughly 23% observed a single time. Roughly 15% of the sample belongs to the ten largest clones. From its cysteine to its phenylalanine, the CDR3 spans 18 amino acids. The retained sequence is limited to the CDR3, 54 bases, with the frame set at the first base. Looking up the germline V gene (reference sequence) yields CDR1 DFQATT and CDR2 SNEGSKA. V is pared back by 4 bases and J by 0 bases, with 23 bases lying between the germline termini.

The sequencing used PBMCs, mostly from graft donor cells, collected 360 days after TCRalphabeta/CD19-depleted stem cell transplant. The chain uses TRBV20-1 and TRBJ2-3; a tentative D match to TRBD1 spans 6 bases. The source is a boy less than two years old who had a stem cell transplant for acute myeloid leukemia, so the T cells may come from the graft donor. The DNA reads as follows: TGCAGTGCTACGGACAGTTACCGACCACCCCTTAGCACAGATACGCAGTATTTT. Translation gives CSATDSYRPPLSTDTQYF.